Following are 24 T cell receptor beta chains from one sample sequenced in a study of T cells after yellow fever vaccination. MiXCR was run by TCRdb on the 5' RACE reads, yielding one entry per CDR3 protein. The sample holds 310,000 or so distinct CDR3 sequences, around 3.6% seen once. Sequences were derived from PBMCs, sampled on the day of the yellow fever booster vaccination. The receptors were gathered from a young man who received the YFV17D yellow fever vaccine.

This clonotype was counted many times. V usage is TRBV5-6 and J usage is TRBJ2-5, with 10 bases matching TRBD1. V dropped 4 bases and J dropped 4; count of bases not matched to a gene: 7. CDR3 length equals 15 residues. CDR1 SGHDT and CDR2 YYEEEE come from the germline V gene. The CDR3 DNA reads TGTGCCAGCAGCCGGGACAGGGGCTATTTAGAGACCCAGTACTTC. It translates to CASSRDRGYLETQYF.

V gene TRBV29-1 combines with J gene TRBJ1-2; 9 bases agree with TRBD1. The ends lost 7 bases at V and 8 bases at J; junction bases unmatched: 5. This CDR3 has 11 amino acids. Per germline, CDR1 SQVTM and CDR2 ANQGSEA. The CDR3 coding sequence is TGCAGCGGCGGGACAGGGAACGGCTACACCTTC. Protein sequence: CSGGTGNGYTF.

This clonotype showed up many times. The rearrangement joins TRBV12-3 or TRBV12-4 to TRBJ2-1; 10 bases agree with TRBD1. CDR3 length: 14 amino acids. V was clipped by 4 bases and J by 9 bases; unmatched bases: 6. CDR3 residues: CASSSWDRGAEQFF. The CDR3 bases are TGTGCCAGCAGTTCTTGGGACAGGGGAGCTGAGCAGTTCTTC.

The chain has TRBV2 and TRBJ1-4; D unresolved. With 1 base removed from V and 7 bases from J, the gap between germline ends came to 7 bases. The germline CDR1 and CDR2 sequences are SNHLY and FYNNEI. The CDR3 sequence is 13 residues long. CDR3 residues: CASSEGPGEKLFF. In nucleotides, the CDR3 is TGTGCCAGCAGTGAAGGGCCGGGTGAAAAACTGTTTTTT.

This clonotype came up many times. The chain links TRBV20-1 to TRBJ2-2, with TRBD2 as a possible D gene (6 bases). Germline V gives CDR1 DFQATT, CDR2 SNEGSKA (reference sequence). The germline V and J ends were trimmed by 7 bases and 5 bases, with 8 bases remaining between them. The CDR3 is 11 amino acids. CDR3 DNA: TGCAGTGTGGGGGGAACCGGGGAGCTGTTTTTT. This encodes CSVGGTGELFF.

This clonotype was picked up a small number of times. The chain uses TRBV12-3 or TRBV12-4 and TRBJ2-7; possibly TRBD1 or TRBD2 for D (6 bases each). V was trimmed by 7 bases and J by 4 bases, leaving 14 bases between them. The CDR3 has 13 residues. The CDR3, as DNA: TGTGCCAGCACTCTCGGAGGGGGTTACGAGCAGTACTTC. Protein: CASTLGGGYEQYF.

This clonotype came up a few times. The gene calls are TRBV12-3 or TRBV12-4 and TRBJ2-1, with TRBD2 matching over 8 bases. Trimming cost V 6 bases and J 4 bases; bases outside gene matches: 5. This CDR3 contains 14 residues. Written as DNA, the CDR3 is TGTGCCAGCAGGGTAGCGGGGCCTTACAATGAGCAGTTCTTC. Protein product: CASRVAGPYNEQFF.

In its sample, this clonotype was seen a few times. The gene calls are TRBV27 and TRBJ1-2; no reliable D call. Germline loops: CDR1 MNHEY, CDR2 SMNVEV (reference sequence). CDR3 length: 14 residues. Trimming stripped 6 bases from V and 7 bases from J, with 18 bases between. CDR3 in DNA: TGTGCCAGCAGGCCCTCGGGAGGGCACGCTGGCTACACCTTC. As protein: CASRPSGGHAGYTF.

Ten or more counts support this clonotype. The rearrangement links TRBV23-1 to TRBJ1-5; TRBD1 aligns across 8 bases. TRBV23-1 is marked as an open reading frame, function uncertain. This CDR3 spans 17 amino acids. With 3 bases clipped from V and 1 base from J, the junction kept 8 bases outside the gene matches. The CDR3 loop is CASSHPGQVSSNQPQHF. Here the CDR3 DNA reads TGCGCCAGCAGTCATCCGGGACAGGTGTCAAGCAATCAGCCCCAGCATTTT.

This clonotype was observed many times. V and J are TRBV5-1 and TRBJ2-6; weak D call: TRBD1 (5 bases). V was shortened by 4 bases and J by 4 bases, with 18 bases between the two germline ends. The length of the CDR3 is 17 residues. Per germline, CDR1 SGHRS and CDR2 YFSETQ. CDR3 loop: CASSPLSQGSGANVLTF. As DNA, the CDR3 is TGCGCCAGCAGCCCCTTATCCCAGGGCTCCGGGGCCAACGTCCTGACTTTC. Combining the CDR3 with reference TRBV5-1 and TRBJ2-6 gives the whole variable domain KAGVTQTPRYLIKTRGQQVTLSCSPISGHRSVSWYQQTPGQGLQFLFEYFSETQRNKGNFPGRFSGRQFSNSRSEMNVSTLELGDSALYLCASSPLSQGSGANVLTFGAGSRLTVL.

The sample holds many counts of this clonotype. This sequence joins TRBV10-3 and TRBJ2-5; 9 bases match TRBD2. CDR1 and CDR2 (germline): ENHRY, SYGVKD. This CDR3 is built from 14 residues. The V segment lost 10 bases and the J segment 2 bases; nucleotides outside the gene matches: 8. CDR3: CATRPLAGQETQYF. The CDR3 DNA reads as TGTGCCACCAGACCGCTAGCGGGGCAAGAGACCCAGTACTTC.

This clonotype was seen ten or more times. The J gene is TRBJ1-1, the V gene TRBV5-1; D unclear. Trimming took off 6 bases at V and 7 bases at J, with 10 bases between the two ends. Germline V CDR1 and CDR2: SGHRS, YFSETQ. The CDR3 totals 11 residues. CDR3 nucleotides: TGCGCCAGCAAGAAGGGTTTTGAAGCTTTCTTT. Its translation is CASKKGFEAFF.

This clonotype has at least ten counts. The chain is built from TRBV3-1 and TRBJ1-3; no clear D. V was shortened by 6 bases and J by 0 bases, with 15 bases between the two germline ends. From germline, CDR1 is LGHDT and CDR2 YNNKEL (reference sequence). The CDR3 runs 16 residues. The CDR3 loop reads CASSLLIGPSGNTIYF. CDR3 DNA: TGTGCCAGCAGTTTACTAATCGGGCCCTCTGGAAACACCATATATTTT.

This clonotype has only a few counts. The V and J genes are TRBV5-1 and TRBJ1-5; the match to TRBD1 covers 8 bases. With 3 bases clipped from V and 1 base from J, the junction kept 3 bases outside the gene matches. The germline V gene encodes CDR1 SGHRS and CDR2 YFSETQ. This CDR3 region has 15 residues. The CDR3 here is CASSWGQESNQPQHF. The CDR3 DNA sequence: TGCGCCAGCAGCTGGGGACAGGAGAGCAATCAGCCCCAGCATTTT.

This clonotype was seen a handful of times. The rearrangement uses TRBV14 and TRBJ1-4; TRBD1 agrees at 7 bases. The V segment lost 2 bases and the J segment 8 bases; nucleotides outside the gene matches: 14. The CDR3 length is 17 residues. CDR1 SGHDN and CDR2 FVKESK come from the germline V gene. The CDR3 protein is CASSQLYEQGSGEKLFF. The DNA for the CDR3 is TGTGCCAGCAGCCAACTATACGAACAGGGGTCGGGGGAAAAACTGTTTTTT.

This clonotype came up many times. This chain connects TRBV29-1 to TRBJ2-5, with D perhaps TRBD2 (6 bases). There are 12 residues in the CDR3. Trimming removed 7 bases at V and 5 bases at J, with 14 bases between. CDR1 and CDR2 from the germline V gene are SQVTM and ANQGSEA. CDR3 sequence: CSADDSGETQYF. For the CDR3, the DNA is TGCAGCGCAGACGACAGCGGGGAGACCCAGTACTTC.

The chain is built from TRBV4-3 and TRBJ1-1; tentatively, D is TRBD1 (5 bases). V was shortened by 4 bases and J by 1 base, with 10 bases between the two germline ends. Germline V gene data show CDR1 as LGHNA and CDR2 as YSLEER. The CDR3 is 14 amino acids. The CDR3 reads CASSPLGRNTEAFF. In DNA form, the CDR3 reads TGCGCCAGCAGCCCACTGGGACGGAACACTGAAGCTTTCTTT.

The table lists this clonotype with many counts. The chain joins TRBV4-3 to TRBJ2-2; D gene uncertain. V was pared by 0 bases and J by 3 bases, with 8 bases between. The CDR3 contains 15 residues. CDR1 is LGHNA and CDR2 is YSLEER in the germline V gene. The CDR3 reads CASSQDTPYTGELFF. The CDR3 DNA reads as TGCGCCAGCAGCCAAGATACACCGTACACCGGGGAGCTGTTTTTT.

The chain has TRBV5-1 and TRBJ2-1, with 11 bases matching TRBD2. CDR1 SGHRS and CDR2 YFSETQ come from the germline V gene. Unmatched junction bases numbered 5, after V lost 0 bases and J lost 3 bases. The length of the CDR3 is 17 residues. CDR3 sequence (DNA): TGCGCCAGCAGCTTGGCCCCTAGCGGGGGGAACTACAATGAGCAGTTCTTC. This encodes CASSLAPSGGNYNEQFF.

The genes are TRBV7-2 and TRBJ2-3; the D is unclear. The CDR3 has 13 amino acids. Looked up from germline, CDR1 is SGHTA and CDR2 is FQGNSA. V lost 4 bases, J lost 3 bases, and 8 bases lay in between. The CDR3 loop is CASSSSVTDTQYF. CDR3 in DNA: TGTGCCAGCAGCTCCAGTGTAACAGATACGCAGTATTTT.

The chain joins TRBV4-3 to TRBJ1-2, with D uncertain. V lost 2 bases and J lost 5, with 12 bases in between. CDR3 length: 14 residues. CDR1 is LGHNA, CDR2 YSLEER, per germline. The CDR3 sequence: CASSQSLKPYGYTF. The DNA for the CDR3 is TGCGCCAGCAGCCAATCGCTCAAACCTTATGGCTACACCTTC.

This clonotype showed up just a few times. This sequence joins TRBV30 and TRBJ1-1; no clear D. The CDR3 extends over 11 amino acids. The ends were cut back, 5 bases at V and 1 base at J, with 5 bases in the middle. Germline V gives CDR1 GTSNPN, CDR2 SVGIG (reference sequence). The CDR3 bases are TGTGCCTGGGGAGGGAACACTGAAGCTTTCTTT. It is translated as CAWGGNTEAFF.

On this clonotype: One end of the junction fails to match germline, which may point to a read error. The CDR3 reads CSARGGGHTF. The CDR3 DNA follows: TGCAGTGCTAGAGGGGGTGGCCACACCTTC. The chain has TRBV20-1 and TRBJ1-2; D is unresolved. Germline V gene lookup returns CDR1 DFQATT and CDR2 SNEGSKA (reference sequence). The CDR3 is 10 amino acids.

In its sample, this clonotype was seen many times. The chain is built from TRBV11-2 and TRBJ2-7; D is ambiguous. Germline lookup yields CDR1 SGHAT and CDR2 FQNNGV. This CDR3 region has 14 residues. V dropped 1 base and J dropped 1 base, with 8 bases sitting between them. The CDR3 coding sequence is TGTGCCAGCAGCTTAGGTGTGGGATCCTACGAGCAGTACGTC. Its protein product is CASSLGVGSYEQYV.